This entry lists 20 T cell receptor beta chains sequenced from one sample in a study of tumor-infiltrating lymphocytes in oesophageal squamous cell carcinoma. TCRdb re-analysed the PCR reads in MiXCR, keeping a single row per CDR3 protein. The data show roughly 17,000 distinct CDR3 sequences, approximately 50% seen once. Material: esophageal tumor tissue. Receptors were obtained from a male donor with esophageal squamous cell carcinoma.

This chain joins TRBV12-3 or TRBV12-4 and TRBJ2-5; 10 bases map to TRBD2. The V gene end was trimmed by 6 bases and the J gene end by 11 bases; junction bases not matched to a gene: 12. CDR3 length equals 14 residues. The CDR3 reads CASRPSGRAGEQYF. Written as DNA, the CDR3 is TGTGCCAGCAGGCCGAGCGGGAGGGCCGGAGAGCAGTACTTC.

As regards this clonotype: A junction boundary mismatches the germline segment, possibly from a read error. The V and J genes are TRBV7-6 and TRBJ1-6; TRBD1 is a possible D gene (6 bases). The CDR3 covers 14 residues. Looked up from germline, CDR1 is SGHVS and CDR2 is FNYEAQ. CDR3 sequence (DNA): TGTGCCAGCAGCTTAAGGGACAAAGTTAACGAGCAGTACTTT. Encoded protein: CASSLRDKVNEQYF.

This clonotype was recorded many times. The chain recombines TRBV28 with TRBJ1-5; maybe TRBD1 (6 bases). Germline CDR1 MDHEN, CDR2 SYDVKM. The CDR3 is 16 residues long. V gave up 7 bases and J gave up 3 bases, with 19 bases separating them. This CDR3 reads CASTEVGARVNQPQHF. CDR3 nucleotide sequence: TGTGCCAGCACTGAGGTGGGGGCGAGGGTCAATCAGCCCCAGCATTTT.

The rearrangement links TRBV7-3 to TRBJ2-2, with D perhaps matching TRBD1 (7 bases). Looked up from germline, CDR1 is SGHTA and CDR2 is FQGTGA. V was cut by 3 bases and J by 0 bases, with 17 bases left in between. This CDR3 spans 18 amino acids. Here the CDR3 DNA reads TGTGCCAGCAGCTTGCCCGCGGGACAGCCAACGAACACCGGGGAGCTGTTTTTT. Its translation is CASSLPAGQPTNTGELFF.

This clonotype has a handful of counts. The rearrangement links TRBV7-8 to TRBJ2-1; D is undetermined. CDR1 and CDR2 (germline): SGHVS, FQNEAQ. The CDR3 is 12 residues long. V dropped 6 bases and J dropped 6 bases, with 9 bases sitting between them. The CDR3 spells CASSYVSNEQFF. The CDR3 DNA reads as TGTGCCAGCAGTTACGTCTCCAATGAGCAGTTCTTC. Complete variable domain (other parts from reference TRBV7-8 and TRBJ2-1): GAGVSQSPRYKVAKRGQDVALRCDPISGHVSLFWYQQALGQGPEFLTYFQNEAQLDKSGLPSDRFFAERPEGSVSTLKIQRTQQEDSAVYLCASSYVSNEQFFGPGTRLTVL.

A remark on this clonotype: This is likely a read error, given that the CDR3 carries no conserved phenylalanine or tryptophan at its end. No DNA is shown, since the ends of the CDR3 on it are uncertain; the CDR3 is the one TCRdb lists. The V gene is TRBV7-6, the J gene TRBJ1-1. The CDR3 contains 15 residues when both ends are counted. The germline V gene has CDR1 SGHVS and CDR2 FNYEAQ. The CDR3 loop reads CASSLEYPDTQYFGQ.

Within the sample, this clonotype is large. The V call is TRBV7-9, the J call TRBJ1-1, with D possibly TRBD1 on 5 matching bases. Per germline, CDR1 SEHNR and CDR2 FQNEAQ (reference sequence). This CDR3 comprises 15 residues. V gave up 5 bases and J gave up 5 bases, with 18 bases separating them. The CDR3 DNA follows: TGTGCCAGCAGCCCAACCGGGACGGGGGGGACTGAAGCTTTCTTT. Its protein is CASSPTGTGGTEAFF.

This clonotype was recorded at least ten times. V gene TRBV10-3 combines with J gene TRBJ2-7, with TRBD1 matching over 9 bases. CDR3 length: 17 residues. Looked up from germline, CDR1 is ENHRY and CDR2 is SYGVKD. Trimming at V came to 0 bases and at J to 1 base, leaving 7 bases not matched to a gene. CDR3 amino acids: CAISESRTGARSYEQYF. The CDR3 DNA reads as TGTGCCATCAGTGAGTCAAGGACAGGGGCGCGTTCCTACGAGCAGTACTTC.

The chain carries TRBV5-6 and TRBJ2-1; weak D call: TRBD2 (5 bases). This CDR3 spans 15 amino acids. Germline V lookup: CDR1 SGHDT, CDR2 YYEEEE. Trimming pared 4 bases from V and 7 bases from J, leaving 18 bases between. The CDR3: CASSRSGGGWNEQFF. DNA of the CDR3: TGTGCCAGCAGCCGTAGTGGTGGAGGTTGGAATGAGCAGTTCTTC.

This sequence joins TRBV7-3 and TRBJ2-1; a possible D gene is TRBD1 (6 bases). CDR1 and CDR2 (germline): SGHTA, FQGTGA. This CDR3 is 17 amino acids long. V dropped 4 bases and J dropped 0 bases, with 16 bases sitting between them. The CDR3 bases are TGTGCCAGCAGCTCAAGGGGGAATCTAGGCTCCTACAATGAGCAGTTCTTC. Protein product: CASSSRGNLGSYNEQFF.

The gene calls are TRBV6-6 and TRBJ2-7; tentatively, D is TRBD1 (6 bases). The V gene lost 2 bases and the J gene lost 3 bases, with 8 bases spanning the gap. There are 13 residues in the CDR3. Germline CDR1 MNHNY, CDR2 SVGAGI (reference sequence). This CDR3 is CASSYRGSYEQYF. The CDR3 DNA reads TGTGCCAGCAGTTACAGGGGGAGCTACGAGCAGTACTTC.

This chain joins TRBV11-3 and TRBJ2-1; the D gene is possibly TRBD2 (5 bases). With the DNA end fitting TRBJ2-5 better, the J assignment may be wrong. This CDR3 region has 13 residues. From germline, CDR1 is SGHNT and CDR2 YENEEA. The CDR3 spells CASSLSGRETQYF. The CDR3 DNA sequence: TGTGCCAGCAGCTTATCGGGGAGAGAGACCCAGTACTTC.

The J gene is TRBJ1-6, the V gene TRBV11-1; D ambiguous. This CDR3 is 15 amino acids long. Germline V gene sequence: CDR1 SGHAT, CDR2 FQDESV (reference sequence). With 2 bases removed from V and 7 bases from J, the gap between germline ends came to 12 bases. The CDR3 DNA reads as TGTGCCAGCAGCTTATTCAACGGAAGGAATTCACCCCTCCACTTT. The encoded protein is CASSLFNGRNSPLHF. Drawing the rest from reference TRBV11-1 and TRBJ1-6, the complete variable domain is EAEVAQSPRYKITEKSQAVAFWCDPISGHATLYWYRQILGQGPELLVQFQDESVVDDSQLPKDRFSAERLKGVDSTLKIQPAELGDSAMYLCASSLFNGRNSPLHFGNGTRLTVT.

In its sample, this clonotype was seen many times. This sequence joins TRBV28 and TRBJ2-2, with D tentatively TRBD1 (6 bases). Trimming stripped 8 bases from V and 4 bases from J, with 14 bases between. The CDR3 is made up of 14 amino acids. Germline loops: CDR1 MDHEN, CDR2 SYDVKM. The DNA for the CDR3 is TGTGCCAGCCTGGTGGACAGTGGCACCGGGGAGCTGTTTTTT. Translating it yields CASLVDSGTGELFF.

The chain has TRBV6-1 and TRBJ2-2; TRBD2 aligns across 10 bases. The V segment lost 5 bases and the J segment 4 bases; nucleotides outside the gene matches: 4. This CDR3 spans 15 amino acids. Germline loops: CDR1 MNHNS, CDR2 SASEGT. CDR3 protein: CASSPRLAGTGELFF. In DNA, the CDR3 is TGTGCCAGCAGTCCAAGACTAGCGGGCACCGGGGAGCTGTTTTTT.

The V gene is TRBV7-2, the J gene TRBJ1-4, with D perhaps matching TRBD1 (6 bases). The germline V gene has CDR1 SGHTA and CDR2 FQGNSA. The CDR3 totals 15 residues. V was shortened by 4 bases and J by 7 bases, with 16 bases between the two germline ends. DNA of the CDR3: TGTGCCAGCAGCTATCCGGCACAGGGTAGTGAAAAACTGTTTTTT. Its protein product is CASSYPAQGSEKLFF.

The chain combines TRBV7-2 with TRBJ2-7; D is ambiguous. The CDR3 extends over 13 amino acids. Trimming removed 2 bases at V and 7 bases at J, with 12 bases between. Germline V CDR1 and CDR2: SGHTA, FQGNSA. The CDR3 DNA reads as TGTGCCAGCAGCTTAATCCACGGCAATGAGCAGTACTTC. The encoded protein is CASSLIHGNEQYF.

The chain joins TRBV7-6 to TRBJ2-3; D ambiguous. The J call may be incorrect, as the DNA end agrees better with TRBJ2-1. The CDR3 length is 12 residues. Looked up from germline, CDR1 is SGHVS and CDR2 is FNYEAQ. CDR3 in amino acids: CASSLASGEQFF. The CDR3 nucleotides are TGTGCCAGCAGCTTAGCGTCGGGCGAGCAGTTCTTC.

DNA of the CDR3: TGTGCCAGCAGCTTAGGAACGAGGAACATTCAGTACTTC. Amino acids: CASSLGTRNIQYF. The chain is built from TRBV7-8 and TRBJ2-4; the D is unclear. The CDR3 spans 13 residues. CDR1 and CDR2 from the germline V gene are SGHVS and FQNEAQ. Trimming took off 1 base at V and 7 bases at J, with 8 bases between the two ends.

By share, this clonotype counts as medium-sized. The rearrangement uses TRBV7-3 and TRBJ2-6, with D unresolved. Germline CDR1 SGHTA, CDR2 FQGTGA. The CDR3 length is 14 residues. V dropped 3 bases and J dropped 2 bases, with 5 bases sitting between them. This chain's CDR3 is CASSLVAGANVLTF. The CDR3 DNA is TGTGCCAGCAGCTTGGTAGCTGGGGCCAACGTCCTGACTTTC. The whole variable domain, filled in from reference TRBV7-3 and TRBJ2-6, reads GAGVSQTPSNKVTEKGKYVELRCDPISGHTALYWYRQSLGQGPEFLIYFQGTGAADDSGLPNDRFFAVRPEGSVSTLKIQRTERGDSAVYLCASSLVAGANVLTFGAGSRLTVL.